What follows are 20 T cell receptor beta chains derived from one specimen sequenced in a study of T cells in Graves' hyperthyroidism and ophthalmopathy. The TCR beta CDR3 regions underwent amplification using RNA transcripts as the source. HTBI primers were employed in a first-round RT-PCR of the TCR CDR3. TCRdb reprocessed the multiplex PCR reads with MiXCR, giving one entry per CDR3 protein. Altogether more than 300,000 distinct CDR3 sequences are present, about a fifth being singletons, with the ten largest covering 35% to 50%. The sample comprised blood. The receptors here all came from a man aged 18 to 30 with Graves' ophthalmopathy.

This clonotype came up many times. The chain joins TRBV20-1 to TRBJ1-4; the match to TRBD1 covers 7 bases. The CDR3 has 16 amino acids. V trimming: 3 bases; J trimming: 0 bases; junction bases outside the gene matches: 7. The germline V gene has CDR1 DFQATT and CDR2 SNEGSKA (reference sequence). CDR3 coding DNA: TGCAGTGCTAGGGCCTACAGGGGTTCAACTAATGAAAAACTGTTTTTT. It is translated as CSARAYRGSTNEKLFF.

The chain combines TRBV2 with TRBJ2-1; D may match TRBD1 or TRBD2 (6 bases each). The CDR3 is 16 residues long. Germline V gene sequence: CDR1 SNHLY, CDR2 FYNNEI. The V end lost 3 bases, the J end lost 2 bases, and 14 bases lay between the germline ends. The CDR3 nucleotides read TGTGCCAGCAGTGAGGGGGGCCCCCCCACCTACAATGAGCAGTTCTTC. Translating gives CASSEGGPPTYNEQFF.

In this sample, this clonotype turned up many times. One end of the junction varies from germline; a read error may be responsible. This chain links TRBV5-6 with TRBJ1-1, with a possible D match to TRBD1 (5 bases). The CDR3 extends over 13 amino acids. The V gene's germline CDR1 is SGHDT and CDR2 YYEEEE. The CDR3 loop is CASTLTEGTEAFF. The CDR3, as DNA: TGTGCCAGCACCTTGACAGAAGGTACTGAAGCTTTCTTT.

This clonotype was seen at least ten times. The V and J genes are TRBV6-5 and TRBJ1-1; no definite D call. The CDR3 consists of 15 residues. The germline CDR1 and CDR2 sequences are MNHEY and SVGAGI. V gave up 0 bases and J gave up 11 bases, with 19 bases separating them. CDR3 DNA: TGTGCCAGCAGTTACTCAATCCGCGCCATAACTGTGGCTTTCTTT. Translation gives CASSYSIRAITVAFF.

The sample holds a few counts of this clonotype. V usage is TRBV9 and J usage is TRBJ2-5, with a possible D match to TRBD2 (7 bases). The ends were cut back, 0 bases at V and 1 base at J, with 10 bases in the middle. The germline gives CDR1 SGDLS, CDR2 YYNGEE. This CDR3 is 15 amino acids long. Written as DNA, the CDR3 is TGTGCCAGCAGCGTAGCGGGGGGCCCCCAAGAGACCCAGTACTTC. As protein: CASSVAGGPQETQYF.

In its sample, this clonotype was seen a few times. The chain's CDR3 is CASSDWGTDGYTF. CDR3 nucleotide sequence: TGTGCCAGCAGTGACTGGGGGACGGACGGCTACACCTTC. The chain is built from TRBV6-4 and TRBJ1-2, with a possible D match to TRBD1 (5 bases). Per the germline V gene, CDR1 is MRHNA and CDR2 is SNTAGT. V lost 1 base and J 8 bases, leaving 11 bases between the germline ends. The CDR3 covers 13 residues.

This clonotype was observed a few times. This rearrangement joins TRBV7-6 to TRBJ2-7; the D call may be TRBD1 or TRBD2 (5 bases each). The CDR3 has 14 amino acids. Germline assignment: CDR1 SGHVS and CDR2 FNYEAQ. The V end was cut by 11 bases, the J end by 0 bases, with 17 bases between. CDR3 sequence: CAGGSGVLSYEQYF. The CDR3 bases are TGTGCCGGGGGTTCCGGGGTGCTCTCCTACGAGCAGTACTTC.

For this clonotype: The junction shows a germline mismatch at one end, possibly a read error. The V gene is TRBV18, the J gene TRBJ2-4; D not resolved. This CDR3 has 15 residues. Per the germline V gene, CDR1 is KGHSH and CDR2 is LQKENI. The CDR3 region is CANSSATLAKNIQYF. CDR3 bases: TGTGCCAACTCATCTGCAACCTTAGCCAAAAACATTCAGTACTTC.

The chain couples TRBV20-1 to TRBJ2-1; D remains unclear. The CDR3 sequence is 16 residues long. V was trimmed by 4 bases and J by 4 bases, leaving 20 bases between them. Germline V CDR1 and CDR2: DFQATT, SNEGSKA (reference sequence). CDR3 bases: TGCAGTGCTAAGACGATGGGCACAACCCGATACAATGAGCAGTTCTTC. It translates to CSAKTMGTTRYNEQFF.

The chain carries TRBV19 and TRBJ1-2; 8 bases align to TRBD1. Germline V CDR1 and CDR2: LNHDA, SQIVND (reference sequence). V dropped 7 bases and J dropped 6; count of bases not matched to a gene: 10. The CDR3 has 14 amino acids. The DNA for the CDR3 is TGTGCCAGTACCCCCAGGACAGGGATACATGGCTACACCTTC. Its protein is CASTPRTGIHGYTF.

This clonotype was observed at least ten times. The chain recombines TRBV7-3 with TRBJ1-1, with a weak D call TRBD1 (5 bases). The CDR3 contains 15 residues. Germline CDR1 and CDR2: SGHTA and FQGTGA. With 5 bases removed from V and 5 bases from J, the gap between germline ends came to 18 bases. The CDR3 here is CASSPRGGRNTEAFF. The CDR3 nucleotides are TGTGCCAGCAGCCCCCGTGGGGGAAGGAATACTGAAGCTTTCTTT.

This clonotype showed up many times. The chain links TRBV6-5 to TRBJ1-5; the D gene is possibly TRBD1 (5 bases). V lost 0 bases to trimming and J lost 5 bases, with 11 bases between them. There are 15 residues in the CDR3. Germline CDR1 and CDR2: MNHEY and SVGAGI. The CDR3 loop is CASSYSGGGHQPQHF. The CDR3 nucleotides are TGTGCCAGCAGTTACTCCGGGGGAGGGCATCAGCCCCAGCATTTT.

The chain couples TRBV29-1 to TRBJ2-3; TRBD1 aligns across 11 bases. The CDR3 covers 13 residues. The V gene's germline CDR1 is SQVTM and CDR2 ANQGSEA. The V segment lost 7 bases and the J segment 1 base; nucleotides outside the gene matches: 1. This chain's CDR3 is CSAGQGGTDTQYF. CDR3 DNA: TGCAGCGCGGGACAGGGGGGCACAGATACGCAGTATTTT.

CDR3 DNA: TGTGCCAGCAGGGAGAACGGGGGCTTGGGTTACGAGCAGTACTTC. This encodes CASRENGGLGYEQYF. The gene calls are TRBV2 and TRBJ2-7; D tentatively fits TRBD1 or TRBD2 (6 bases each). The V gene lost 6 bases and the J gene lost 4 bases, with 19 bases spanning the gap. Germline V gives CDR1 SNHLY, CDR2 FYNNEI. This CDR3 has 15 residues.

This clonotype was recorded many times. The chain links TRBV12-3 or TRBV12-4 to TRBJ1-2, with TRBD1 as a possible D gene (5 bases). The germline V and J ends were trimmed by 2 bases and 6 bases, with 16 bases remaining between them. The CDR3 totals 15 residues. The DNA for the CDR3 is TGTGCCAGCAGTTTAACGTCAGGGAAAAGAGATGGCTACACCTTC. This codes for CASSLTSGKRDGYTF.

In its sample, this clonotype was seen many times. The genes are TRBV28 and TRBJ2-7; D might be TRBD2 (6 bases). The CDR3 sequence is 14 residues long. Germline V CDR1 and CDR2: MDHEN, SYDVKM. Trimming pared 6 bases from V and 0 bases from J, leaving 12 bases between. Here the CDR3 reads CASRLAGSSYEQYF. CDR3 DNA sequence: TGTGCCAGCAGACTAGCAGGGAGCTCCTACGAGCAGTACTTC.

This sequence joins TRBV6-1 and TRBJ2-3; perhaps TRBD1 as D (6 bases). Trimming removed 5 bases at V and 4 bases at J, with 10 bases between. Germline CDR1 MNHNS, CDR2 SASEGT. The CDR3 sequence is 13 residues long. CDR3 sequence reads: CASSRQDADTQYF. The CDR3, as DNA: TGTGCCAGCAGTAGACAGGACGCAGATACGCAGTATTTT.

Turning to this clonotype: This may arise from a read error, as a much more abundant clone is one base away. CDR3 coding DNA: TGCGCCAGCAGCTTGGAGTCGGCAGGGGGAGAGTCTGAAGCTTTCTTT. Protein product: CASSLESAGGESEAFF. This chain joins TRBV5-1 and TRBJ1-1; TRBD1 aligns across 7 bases. This CDR3 is built from 16 residues. Germline CDR1 SGHRS, CDR2 YFSETQ. Unmatched junction bases numbered 11, after V lost 0 bases and J lost 6 bases.

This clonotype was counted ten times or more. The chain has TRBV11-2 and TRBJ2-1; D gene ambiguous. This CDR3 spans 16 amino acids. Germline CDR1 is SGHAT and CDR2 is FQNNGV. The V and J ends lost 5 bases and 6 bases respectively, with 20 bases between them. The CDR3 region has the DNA TGTGCCAGCAGCCTTGAAGCGATCGTCTTCGGCAATGAGCAGTTCTTC. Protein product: CASSLEAIVFGNEQFF.

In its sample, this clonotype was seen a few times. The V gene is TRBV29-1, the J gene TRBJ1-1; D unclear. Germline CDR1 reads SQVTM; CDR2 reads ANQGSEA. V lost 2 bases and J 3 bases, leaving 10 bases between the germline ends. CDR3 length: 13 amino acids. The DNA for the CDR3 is TGCAGCGTTGAATCCGGGTTAGACACTGAAGCTTTCTTT. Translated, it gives CSVESGLDTEAFF.